A few counts support the clone carrying this TCR beta chain. TCRdb re-called the RT-PCR reads through MiXCR, storing one row per CDR3 protein. The sample yields more than 600,000 distinct CDR3 sequences, over 12% seen once. There are 17 residues in the CDR3. CDR1 is MDHEN and CDR2 is SYDVKM in the germline V gene. The junction had 7 bases not matched to a gene; V was cut back by 1 base and J by 4 bases. This TCR was sampled from a female donor in good health, serving as a healthy control. The V and J genes are TRBV28 and TRBJ2-5, with TRBD1 matching 12 bases. Specimen: memory CD4+ T cells from blood. CDR3 nucleotides: TGTGCCAGCAGTTTATCTGCGGGGGGACAGGGGGCAGAGACCCAGTACTTC. Translation: CASSLSAGGQGAETQYF.